This T cell receptor (beta chain) was recorded in a study of shared clonotypes between healthy human individuals. Broader study findings: Donor clonotype sharing was expected to depend on sequencing depth.

TCRdb's table, derived via immunoSEQ multiplex PCR, lists solely in-frame clones and lacks some. Found here are approximately 650,000 clones, nearly 97% of them singletons; the top ten hold 0.09% to 0.13%. This clone was observed a handful of times. What it binds is unknown. The same CDR3 also results from other DNA sequences found in this sample. The V gene lost 4 bases and the J gene lost 2 bases, with 9 bases spanning the gap. The length of the CDR3 is 14 residues. Germline lookup yields CDR1 SGDLS and CDR2 YYNGEE. Terminally differentiated effector memory CD45RA+ cells were excluded from the naive CD8 cells, which were CD45RO-negative and positively selected for CCR7.

V usage is TRBV9 and J usage is TRBJ1-4; D might be TRBD1 (6 bases). The sample taken for sequencing was naive CD8+ T cells sorted from blood. The TCR was taken from a woman in her thirties in good health. CDR3: CASSLGGTNEKLFF. As DNA, the CDR3 is TGTGCCAGCAGCCTAGGGGGGACTAATGAAAAACTGTTTTTT.